This T cell receptor (beta chain) originates from a study of blood T cell repertoires in COVID-19. Generated by immunoSEQ multiplex PCR, the TCRdb table keeps only in-frame clones and is missing some. The table lists 90,000 to 110,000 clones, approximately 82% of them singletons. In germline, CDR1 is SGHTA, CDR2 FQGNSA. The V and J ends lost 5 bases and 3 bases respectively, with 14 bases between them. CDR3 length: 14 amino acids. The sequenced sample was peripheral blood. The source of this sequence is a woman of 80 years or more with active or convalescent COVID-19. The chain couples TRBV7-2 to TRBJ2-7; D not resolved. The CDR3 sequence is CASSPEPSDYEQYF. The CDR3 DNA reads TGTGCCAGCAGCCCGGAGCCGTCAGACTACGAGCAGTACTTC.